The clone carrying this T cell receptor beta chain was seen a few times. No antigen is known for it. These data come from a study of T-cell memory formation after mild COVID-19. Overall study findings and caveats: Clones shrinking between day 15 and 85 showed a balanced CD4/CD8 split, and those that grew later tilted toward CD4+.

One entry per CDR3 protein results from TCRdb running MiXCR on the 5' RACE reads. The profile shows 530,000 or so distinct CDR3 sequences, around 16% of them singletons. This TCR derives from an adult woman who had mild COVID-19 (a few samples of this study predate the infection). Cell type and time point are not known. The sample was PBMCs or a T cell subset sorted from them (not recorded which).

The CDR3 is CASSTGTAFNPGANVLTF. In DNA, the CDR3 is TGTGCCAGCTCAACGGGGACAGCGTTCAACCCTGGGGCCAACGTCCTGACTTTC. V and J are TRBV18 and TRBJ2-6; TRBD1 aligns across 7 bases. The germline gives CDR1 KGHSH, CDR2 LQKENI. Trimming took 5 bases from V and 2 from J; bases not matched to a gene: 12. The CDR3 covers 18 residues. Looking up the rest from reference TRBV18 and TRBJ2-6 gives the full variable domain: NAGVMQNPRHLVRRRGQEARLRCSPMKGHSHVYWYRQLPEEGLKFMVYLQKENIIDESGMPKERFSAEFPKEGPSILRIQQVVRGDSAAYFCASSTGTAFNPGANVLTFGAGSRLTVL.